The 10 T cell receptor beta chains listed next were all sequenced from one sample in a study of blood T cells in healthy people across ages. Sample-barcoded 5' priming and a J-beta primer mix drove a second PCR of roughly 6 to 12 cycles. One entry per CDR3 protein results from TCRdb running MiXCR on the 5' RACE reads. The sample includes about 1 million distinct CDR3 sequences, 35% to 55% of them seen just once. Sequencing input: blood. Every receptor here comes from a woman aged 55 to 70 in good health.

This clonotype was seen more than once but under ten times. The chain links TRBV5-5 to TRBJ1-2, with 7 bases lining up with TRBD1. J was trimmed by 2 bases and V by 5 bases; bases with no gene match: 6. The CDR3 is 14 residues long. From germline, CDR1 is SGHKS and CDR2 YYEKEE (reference sequence). CDR3 in amino acids: CASSSPGQNYGYTF. CDR3 DNA: TGTGCCAGCAGTTCCCCGGGACAGAACTATGGCTACACCTTC.

This clonotype has only one observation. CDR3 protein: CSASGWASGRALSYNEQFF. The DNA of the CDR3 is TGCAGTGCTAGTGGGTGGGCTAGCGGGAGGGCCCTTTCCTACAATGAGCAGTTCTTC. V usage is TRBV20-1 and J usage is TRBJ2-1; 12 bases are shared with TRBD2. J was trimmed by 1 base and V by 3 bases; bases with no gene match: 13. This CDR3 spans 19 amino acids. Germline loops: CDR1 DFQATT, CDR2 SNEGSKA (reference sequence).

The sample holds a few counts of this clonotype. The gene calls are TRBV20-1 and TRBJ2-4; the match to TRBD2 covers 10 bases. The DNA matches TRBJ2-7 better at its end, which makes the J call doubtful. The CDR3 runs to 14 residues. From germline, CDR1 is DFQATT and CDR2 SNEGSKA (reference sequence). CDR3 region: CSARGLAGVNEQYF. In DNA, the CDR3 is TGCAGTGCTAGAGGCCTAGCGGGAGTCAACGAGCAGTACTTC.

The CDR3 DNA reads as TGCAGTGCTAGCCCCCGGTACAATGAGCAGTTCTTC. This sequence encodes CSASPRYNEQFF. This chain uses TRBV20-1 with TRBJ2-1; D is unresolved. With 3 bases removed from V and 4 bases from J, the gap between germline ends came to 7 bases. Per germline, CDR1 DFQATT and CDR2 SNEGSKA (reference sequence). This CDR3 has 12 residues.

This chain connects TRBV7-8 to TRBJ2-5; D is unresolved. The DNA end lines up better with TRBJ2-7; the J call may be wrong. The V gene's germline CDR1 is SGHVS and CDR2 FQNEAQ. CDR3 length equals 15 residues. The CDR3 region is CASSPQASYLSEQYF. CDR3 bases: TGTGCCAGCAGCCCCCAAGCTAGTTATCTCTCCGAGCAGTACTTC.

This clonotype was recorded only once. Mismatch with germline at one junction end may stem from a read error. The chain links TRBV5-1 to TRBJ2-7; possibly TRBD2 for D (6 bases). The CDR3 is made up of 14 amino acids. From germline, CDR1 is SGHRS and CDR2 YFSETQ. The CDR3 DNA reads TGCACCAGCAGCTTCCCGGGAGCCCCTAACGAGCAGTACTTC. Residues: CTSSFPGAPNEQYF.

This clonotype has just a few counts. V and J are TRBV28 and TRBJ1-4; 10 bases align to TRBD1. Looked up from germline, CDR1 is MDHEN and CDR2 is SYDVKM. The CDR3 runs to 12 residues. V lost 8 bases and J lost 14; bases outside the gene matches: 8. In DNA form, the CDR3 reads TGTGCCAGCGCAGACAGGGGGCTGTCCCTGTTTTTT. Its translation: CASADRGLSLFF.

The chain combines TRBV12-5 with TRBJ2-3, with D tentatively TRBD1 (6 bases). Germline assignment: CDR1 LGHNT and CDR2 FRNRAP. Trimming stripped 0 bases from V and 2 bases from J, with 12 bases between. The CDR3 is 16 amino acids. The CDR3 DNA is TGTGCTAGTGGTTTGGTGCAGGGGTCACCCACAGATACGCAGTATTTT. Translating it yields CASGLVQGSPTDTQYF.

The sample holds a few counts of this clonotype. The rearrangement uses TRBV7-8 and TRBJ2-1; the D is unclear. Trimming took 1 base from V and 0 from J, leaving 7 bases between them. CDR3 length equals 15 residues. From germline, CDR1 is SGHVS and CDR2 FQNEAQ. The CDR3 reads CASSLVPSSYNEQFF. DNA of the CDR3: TGTGCCAGCAGCTTAGTCCCCAGCTCCTACAATGAGCAGTTCTTC.

With respect to this clonotype: At one of its ends the junction is not consistent with the germline gene, which may arise from a read error. The chain employs TRBV29-1 and TRBJ2-2, with D tentatively TRBD1 or TRBD2 (5 bases each). CDR1 SQVTM and CDR2 ANQGSEA come from the germline V gene. CDR3 length: 15 residues. Written as DNA, the CDR3 is TGCAGCGTTGGTGAGGGACCTGTGAACGCCGGGGAGCTGTTTTTT. Its translation is CSVGEGPVNAGELFF.